This T cell receptor (beta chain) was documented in a study of cytomegalovirus exposure and HLA in healthy donors. Study information: Later analysis reported that the approximately 120 validation repertoires shared the platform of the roughly 680 first-cohort repertoires. Whole-study findings and limits: There were fewer than 200 TCR beta chains listed as cytomegalovirus-associated. CMV antigen specificity of a few CMV-associated chains was confirmed in vitro.

The CDR3 runs 11 residues. CDR1 and CDR2 from the germline V gene are SQVTM and ANQGSEA. V gave up 7 bases and J gave up 1 base, with 7 bases separating them. Remarks on this clone: The antigen remains undetermined.

The repertoire was sequenced with immunoSEQ multiplex PCR; TCRdb's copy has only in-frame clones and lacks some. The sample lists 120,000 to 150,000 clones, roughly four fifths occurring once. This clonotype was obtained from a woman in her thirties in good health and CMV-seronegative. Input material: PBMCs. The chain links TRBV29-1 to TRBJ1-1; no definite D call. The CDR3 DNA sequence: TGCAGCGCGTGGCAGAACACTGAAGCTTTCTTT. Its protein product is CSAWQNTEAFF.